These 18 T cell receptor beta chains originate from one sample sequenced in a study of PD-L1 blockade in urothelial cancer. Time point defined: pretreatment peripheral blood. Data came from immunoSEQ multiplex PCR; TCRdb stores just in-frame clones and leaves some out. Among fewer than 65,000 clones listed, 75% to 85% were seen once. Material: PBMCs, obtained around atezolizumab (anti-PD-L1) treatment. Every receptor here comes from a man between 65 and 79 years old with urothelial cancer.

CDR3: CAWTKDRRGTGELFF. CDR3 in DNA: TGTGCCTGGACTAAGGACAGGAGGGGCACCGGGGAGCTGTTTTTT. The V gene is TRBV30, the J gene TRBJ2-2; possibly TRBD1 for D (7 bases). The germline gives CDR1 GTSNPN, CDR2 SVGIG (reference sequence). This CDR3 region has 15 residues. V lost 4 bases, J lost 4 bases, and 16 bases lay in between.

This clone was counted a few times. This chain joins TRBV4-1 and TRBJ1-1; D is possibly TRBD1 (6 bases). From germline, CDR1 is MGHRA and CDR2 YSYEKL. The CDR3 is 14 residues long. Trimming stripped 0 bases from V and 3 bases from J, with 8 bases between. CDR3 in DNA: TGCGCCAGCAGCCAAGATTCAGGGGACACTGAAGCTTTCTTT. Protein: CASSQDSGDTEAFF.

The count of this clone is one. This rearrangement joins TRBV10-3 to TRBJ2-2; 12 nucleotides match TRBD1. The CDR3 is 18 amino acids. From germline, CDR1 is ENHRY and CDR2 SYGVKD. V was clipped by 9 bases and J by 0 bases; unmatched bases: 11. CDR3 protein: CAIRWEGTGGANTGELFF. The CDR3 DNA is TGTGCCATTCGCTGGGAGGGGACAGGGGGCGCGAACACCGGGGAGCTGTTTTTT.

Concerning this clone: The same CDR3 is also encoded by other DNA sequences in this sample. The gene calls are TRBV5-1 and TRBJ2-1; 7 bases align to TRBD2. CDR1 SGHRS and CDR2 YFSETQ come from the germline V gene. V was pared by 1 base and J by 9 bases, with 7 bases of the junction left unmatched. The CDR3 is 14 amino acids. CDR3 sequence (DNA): TGCGCCAGCAGCTTGTTACGGGAGGAGGGTGAGCAGTTCTTC. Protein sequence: CASSLLREEGEQFF.

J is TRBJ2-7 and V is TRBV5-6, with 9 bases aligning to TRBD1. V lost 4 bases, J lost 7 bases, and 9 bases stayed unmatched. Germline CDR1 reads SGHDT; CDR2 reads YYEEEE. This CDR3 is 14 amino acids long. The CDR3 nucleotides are TGTGCCAGCAGCCTGACAGGGGGGGCGGAAGAGCAGTACTTC. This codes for CASSLTGGAEEQYF.

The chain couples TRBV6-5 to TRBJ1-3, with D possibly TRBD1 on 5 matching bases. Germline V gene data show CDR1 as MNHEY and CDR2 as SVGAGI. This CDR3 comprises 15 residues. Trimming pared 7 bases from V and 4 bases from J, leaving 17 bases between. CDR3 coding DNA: TGTGCCAGCATCAACCCGGGGGGGGTCGGAAACACCATATATTTT. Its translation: CASINPGGVGNTIYF.

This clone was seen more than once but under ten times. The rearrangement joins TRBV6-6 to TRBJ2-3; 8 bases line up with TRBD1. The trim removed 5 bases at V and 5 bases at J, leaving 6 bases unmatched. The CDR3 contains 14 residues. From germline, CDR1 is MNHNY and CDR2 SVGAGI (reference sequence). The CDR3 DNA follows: TGTGCCAGCAGTCCACCAGGGGGCAGAGATACGCAGTATTTT. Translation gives CASSPPGGRDTQYF.

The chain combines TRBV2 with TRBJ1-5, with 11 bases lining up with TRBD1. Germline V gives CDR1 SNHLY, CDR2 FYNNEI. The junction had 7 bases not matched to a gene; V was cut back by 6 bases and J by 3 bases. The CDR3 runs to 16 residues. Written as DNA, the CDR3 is TGTGCCAGCAGGACCGGGACAGGGGGGGTCAATCAGCCCCAGCATTTT. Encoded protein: CASRTGTGGVNQPQHF. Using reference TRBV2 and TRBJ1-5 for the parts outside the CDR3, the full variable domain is EPEVTQTPSHQVTQMGQEVILRCVPISNHLYFYWYRQILGQKVEFLVSFYNNEISEKSEIFDDQFSVERPDGSNFTLKIRSTKLEDSAMYFCASRTGTGGVNQPQHFGDGTRLSIL.

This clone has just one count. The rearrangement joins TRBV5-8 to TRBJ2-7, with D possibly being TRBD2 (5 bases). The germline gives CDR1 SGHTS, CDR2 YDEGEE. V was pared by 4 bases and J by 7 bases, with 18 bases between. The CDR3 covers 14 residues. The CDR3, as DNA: TGTGCCAGCAGCCCTAAGACGGTCCGGGGAGAGCAGTACTTC. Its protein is CASSPKTVRGEQYF.

The CDR3 DNA is TGTGCCAGCAGCCAAAACCCGGGACTAGCGGGAGCCTACGAGCAGTACTTC. Its protein product is CASSQNPGLAGAYEQYF. This chain uses TRBV7-2 with TRBJ2-7, with 14 bases identical to TRBD2. This CDR3 has 17 residues. Trimming at V came to 5 bases and at J to 2 bases, leaving 8 bases not matched to a gene. The germline V gene has CDR1 SGHTA and CDR2 FQGNSA.

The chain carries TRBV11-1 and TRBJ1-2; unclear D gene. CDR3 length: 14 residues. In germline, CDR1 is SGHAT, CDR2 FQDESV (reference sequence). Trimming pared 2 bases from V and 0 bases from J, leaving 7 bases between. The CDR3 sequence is CASSLRSSNYGYTF. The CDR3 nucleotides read TGTGCCAGCAGCTTAAGGAGTTCTAACTATGGCTACACCTTC.

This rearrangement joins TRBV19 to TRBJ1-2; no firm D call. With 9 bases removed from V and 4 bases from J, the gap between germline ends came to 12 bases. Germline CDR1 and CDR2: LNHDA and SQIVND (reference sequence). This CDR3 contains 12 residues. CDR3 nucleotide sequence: TGTGCCAGCACCCTAGGAGGCTATGGCTACACCTTC. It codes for CASTLGGYGYTF.

CDR3 protein: CASSIGQLQETQYF. The CDR3 DNA follows: TGTGCCAGTAGTATCGGACAGTTACAAGAGACCCAGTACTTC. The chain employs TRBV19 and TRBJ2-5; a possible D gene is TRBD1 (6 bases). Germline CDR1 LNHDA, CDR2 SQIVND (reference sequence). Between the trimmed V and J ends, which lost 3 bases and 2 bases, there was a span of 10 bases. The CDR3 has 14 amino acids.

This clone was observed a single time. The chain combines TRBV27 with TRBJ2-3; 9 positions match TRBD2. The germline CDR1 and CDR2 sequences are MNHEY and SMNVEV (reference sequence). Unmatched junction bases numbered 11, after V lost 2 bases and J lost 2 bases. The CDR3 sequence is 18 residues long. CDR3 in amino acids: CASSLGALLAGDTDTQYF. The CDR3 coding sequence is TGTGCCAGCAGTTTAGGGGCGTTATTAGCGGGAGACACAGATACGCAGTATTTT.

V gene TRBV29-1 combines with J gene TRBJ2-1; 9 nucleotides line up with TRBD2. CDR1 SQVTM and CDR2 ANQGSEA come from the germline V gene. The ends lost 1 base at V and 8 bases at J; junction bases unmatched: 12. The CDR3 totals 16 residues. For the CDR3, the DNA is TGCAGCGTTGAAGTCCCAGCGGGAGGATATAACGATGAGCAGTTCTTC. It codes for CSVEVPAGGYNDEQFF.

CDR3 loop: CASSQDLGAVAQPQHF. The CDR3 nucleotides are TGCGCCAGCAGCCAAGATCTTGGGGCTGTAGCTCAGCCCCAGCATTTT. The chain couples TRBV4-1 to TRBJ1-5, with a tentative D call TRBD1 (5 bases). The germline V gene has CDR1 MGHRA and CDR2 YSYEKL. The length of the CDR3 is 16 residues. Between the trimmed V and J ends, which lost 0 bases and 6 bases, there was a span of 15 bases.

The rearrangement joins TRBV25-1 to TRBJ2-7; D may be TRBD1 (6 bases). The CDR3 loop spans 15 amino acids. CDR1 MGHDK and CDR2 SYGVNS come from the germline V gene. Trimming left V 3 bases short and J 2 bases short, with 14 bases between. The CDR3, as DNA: TGTGCCAGCAGTGACTTGTCCAGGGGAACCTACGAGCAGTACTTC. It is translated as CASSDLSRGTYEQYF.

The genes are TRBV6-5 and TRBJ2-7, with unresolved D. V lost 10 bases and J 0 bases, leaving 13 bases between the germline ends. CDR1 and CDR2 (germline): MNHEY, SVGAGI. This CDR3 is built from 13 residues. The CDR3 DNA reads TGTGCCACAGGCCAAACGAGCTCCTACGAGCAGTACTTC. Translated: CATGQTSSYEQYF.